This TCR beta chain was observed in a study of CD8 T cells in ankylosing spondylitis. Study results and limitations: Reports say disease-linked clones showed up significantly more in matched ankylosing spondylitis synovial fluid. What seemed typical of ankylosing spondylitis blood was a TCR beta motif built from about 8 highly homologous variants. Reactive arthritis synovial fluid and blood previously showed some of these motif variants.

In its sample, this clonotype was seen a few times. The target antigen is unknown. Quantitative 5'-RACE with molecular barcodes was used to make the TCR beta libraries. Each CDR3 protein is one row after TCRdb ran MiXCR on the 5' RACE reads. The sample has around 480,000 distinct CDR3 sequences, under 20% seen once. V was shortened by 5 bases and J by 2 bases, with 12 bases between the two germline ends. The CDR3 loop spans 14 amino acids. From germline, CDR1 is DFQATT and CDR2 SNEGSKA (reference sequence). The specimen sequenced was blood, either unsorted or a sorted T cell fraction (not recorded which). The chain employs TRBV20-1 and TRBJ1-4, with a tentative D call TRBD1 (6 bases). The TCR comes from a male donor with ankylosing spondylitis. CDR3 protein: CSAVGGPTNEKLFF. The DNA of the CDR3 is TGCAGTGCTGTCGGGGGCCCCACTAATGAAAAACTGTTTTTT.